What follows is one T cell receptor beta chain and its context. No antigen is known for it. The data stem from a study of cytomegalovirus exposure and HLA in healthy donors. General study results and limits: An ancestry cluster, one associated with Asian ancestry, reportedly showed fewer N-insertions than the 666-donor mean in a later analysis. A missense variant in DCLRE1C was later tied to TCR beta V- and J-gene trimming. In a later analysis, several top co-occurrence clusters appeared linked to parvovirus B19, influenza, CMV and Epstein-Barr virus. Beyond CMV serostatus, there was no information to go on about immune exposure.

The PCR made use of 60 Vbeta and 13 Jbeta primers. The data were produced by immunoSEQ multiplex PCR, yet TCRdb's version contains in-frame clones alone and is incomplete. The sample contains approximately 89,000 clones, 60% to 75% of which appear only once. Trimming left V 6 bases short and J 1 base short, with 15 bases between. The germline gives CDR1 ENHRY, CDR2 SYGVKD. The CDR3 consists of 15 residues. Sequenced input: PBMCs. V gene TRBV10-3 combines with J gene TRBJ1-1; TRBD1 might be the D (5 bases). This TCR derives from a female donor in good health and CMV-seronegative. CDR3 protein: CAIRPGLTTNTEAFF. CDR3 in DNA: TGTGCCATCAGACCGGGACTGACGACGAACACTGAAGCTTTCTTT.